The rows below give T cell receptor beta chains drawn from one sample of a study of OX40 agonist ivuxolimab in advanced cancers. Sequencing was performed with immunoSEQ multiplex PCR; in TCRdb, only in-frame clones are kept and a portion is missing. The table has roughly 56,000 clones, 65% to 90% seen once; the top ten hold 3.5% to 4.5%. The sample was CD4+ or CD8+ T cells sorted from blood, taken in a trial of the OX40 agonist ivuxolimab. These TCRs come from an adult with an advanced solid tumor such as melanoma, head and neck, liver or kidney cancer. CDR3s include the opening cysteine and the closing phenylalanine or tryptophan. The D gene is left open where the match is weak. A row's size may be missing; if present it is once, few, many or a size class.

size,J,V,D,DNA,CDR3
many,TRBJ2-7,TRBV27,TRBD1,TGTGCCAGCACCATACGAGACAGGGGCCCTTTCTACGAGCAGTACTTC,CASTIRDRGPFYEQYF
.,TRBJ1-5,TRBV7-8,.,TGTGCCAGCAGCTTGAAGTGGGGGGCTAGTCAGCCCCAGCATTTT,CASSLKWGASQPQHF
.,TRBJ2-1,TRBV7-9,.,TGTGCCAGCAGCTTTCCAGGCGTACCGTTCTTC,CASSFPGVPFF
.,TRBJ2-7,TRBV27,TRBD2,TGTGCCAGCCATGGACTAGCGGGAGAAGGTGAGCAGTACTTC,CASHGLAGEGEQYF
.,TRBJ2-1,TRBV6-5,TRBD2,TGTGCCAGCAGCACGACTAGCGGATCCTACAATGAGCAGTTCTTC,CASSTTSGSYNEQFF
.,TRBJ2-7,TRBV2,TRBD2,TGTGCCAGCCTAGCGGGAACCGCCTACGAGCAGTACTTC,CASLAGTAYEQYF
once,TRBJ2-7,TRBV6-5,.,TGTGCCACTACGACGGTTGGGGGCGGCTACGAGCAGTACTTC,CATTTVGGGYEQYF
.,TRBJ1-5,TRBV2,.,TGTGCCAGCAGTTCTAGGGGTTATAGCAATCAGCCCCAGCATTTT,CASSSRGYSNQPQHF
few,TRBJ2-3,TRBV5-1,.,TGCGCCAGCAGCCCCGCTATAAATACGCAGTATTTT,CASSPAINTQYF
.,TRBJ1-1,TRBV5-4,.,TGTGCCAGCAGCTCCCTAGGGGCGACTGAAGCTTTCTTT,CASSSLGATEAFF
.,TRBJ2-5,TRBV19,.,TGTGCCAGCTCCGGGACAAGCCAAGAGACCCAGTACTTC,CASSGTSQETQYF
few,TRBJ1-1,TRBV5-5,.,TGTGCCAGCAGTTACTACAGGGAAGCCTTGAACACTGAAGCTTTCTTT,CASSYYREALNTEAFF
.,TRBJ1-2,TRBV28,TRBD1,TGTGCCAGCAGAGTCGGACAGGGGCGAGGCTACACCTTC,CASRVGQGRGYTF
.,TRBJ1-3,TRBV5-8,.,TGTGCCAGCAGCTTTCGAGTCAGCTCTGGAAACACCATATATTTT,CASSFRVSSGNTIYF
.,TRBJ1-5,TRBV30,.,TGTGCCTGGAATAAGGCGGTGGGCAATCAGCCCCAGCATTTT,CAWNKAVGNQPQHF
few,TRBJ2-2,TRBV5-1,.,TGCGCCAGTAAGGTCCCAGCGAACACCGGGGAGCTGTTTTTT,CASKVPANTGELFF
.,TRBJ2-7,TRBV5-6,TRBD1,TGTGCCAGCAGTTCCTTCGGGACAGGGGGCCGAGGGGAGCAGTACTTC,CASSSFGTGGRGEQYF
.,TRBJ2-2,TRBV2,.,TGTGCCAGCGGGAGTTTGGGGCCGAACACCGGGGAGCTGTTTTTT,CASGSLGPNTGELFF
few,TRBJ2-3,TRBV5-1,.,TGCGCCAGCAGGCGAGGGGGAGTTCAAGATACGCAGTATTTT,CASRRGGVQDTQYF
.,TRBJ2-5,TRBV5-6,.,TGTGCCAGCAGCTTGAGGTCGGTTAGGGGGAGGGAGACCCAGTACTTC,CASSLRSVRGRETQYF
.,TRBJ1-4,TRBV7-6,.,TGTGCCAGCAGCTTAGAACCGGGGTTTGCAACTAATGAAAAACTGTTTTTT,CASSLEPGFATNEKLFF
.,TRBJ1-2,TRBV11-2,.,TGTGCCAGCAGCTTAGGCAGGACCGCCTCCTTTAACTATGGCTACACCTTC,CASSLGRTASFNYGYTF
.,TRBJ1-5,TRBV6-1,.,TGTGCCAGCAGATTCGGCAATCAGCCCCAGCATTTT,CASRFGNQPQHF
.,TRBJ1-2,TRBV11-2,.,TGTGCCAGCAGCTTGAGACAGGATTATGGCTACACCTTC,CASSLRQDYGYTF
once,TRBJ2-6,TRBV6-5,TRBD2,TGTGCCAGCGGACTAGCGCTTGGGGCCAACGTCCTGACTTTC,CASGLALGANVLTF
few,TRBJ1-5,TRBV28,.,TGTGCCAGCAGCCGTATCCAGCCCCAGCATTTT,CASSRIQPQHF
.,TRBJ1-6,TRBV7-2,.,TGTGCCAGCAGCTTAGGGACAACGACGCATTCACCCCTCCACTTT,CASSLGTTTHSPLHF
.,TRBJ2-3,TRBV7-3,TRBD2,TGTGCCAGCAGCTTAGTGGGGGGACTAGCGGGCGATACGCAGTATTTT,CASSLVGGLAGDTQYF
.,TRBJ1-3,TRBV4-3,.,TGCGCCAGCAGCCAAGATTCCACAGGGCGAAACACCATATATTTT,CASSQDSTGRNTIYF
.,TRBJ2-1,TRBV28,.,TGTGCCAGCAGTTGGAGGCGCTACAATGAGCAGTTCTTC,CASSWRRYNEQFF
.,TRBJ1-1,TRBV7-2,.,TGTGCCAGCAGCGGAGAACAGGGACTCGGGCGAGCTTTCTTT,CASSGEQGLGRAFF
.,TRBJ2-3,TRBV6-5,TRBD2,TGTGCCAGCAGTTACGTCCGCGGGAGAGGCACAGATACGCAGTATTTT,CASSYVRGRGTDTQYF
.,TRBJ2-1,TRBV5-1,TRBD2,TGCGCCAGCAGCTTGGTGTTAGCGGGAGGTGGAGGCAATGAGCAGTTCTTC,CASSLVLAGGGGNEQFF
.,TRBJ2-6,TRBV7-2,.,TGTGCCAGCAGCTCGGGACGTTCCTCTGGGGCCAACGTCCTGACTTTC,CASSSGRSSGANVLTF
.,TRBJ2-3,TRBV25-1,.,TGTGCCAGCAGTGACTGGGATACGCAGTATTTT,CASSDWDTQYF
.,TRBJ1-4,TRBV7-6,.,TGTGCCAGCAGCTTAAAGGTTGCAACTAATGAAAAACTGTTTTTT,CASSLKVATNEKLFF
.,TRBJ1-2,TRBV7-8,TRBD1,TGTGCCAGCAGCCCGTCCAGGGGACAGGGTTTAGACACCTTC,CASSPSRGQGLDTF